This is a list of T cell receptor beta chains from one sample in a study of CD8 T cells in Susac syndrome. TCRdb fed the immunoSEQ multiplex PCR reads into MiXCR, producing one record per CDR3 protein. The sample holds about 440,000 distinct CDR3 sequences; 85% to 90% are singletons and the top ten take about 0.12%. Sample: CD8+ T cells from PBMCs. The receptors derive from a human donor with multiple sclerosis. CDR3s include the opening cysteine and the closing phenylalanine or tryptophan.

v_call cdr3_aa
TRBV19 CASELLAATGELFF
TRBV6-1 CASSPLTQLAGLSLQPYEQYF
TRBV20-1 CSARWDRGYEQYF
TRBV2 CASSVASGMPGEQYF
TRBV30 CAWSVGTGYYGGELFF
TRBV21-1 CASSKGQRGAKNIQYF
TRBV18 CASSRDSRNTEAFF
TRBV19 CASSIDLLAAYEQYF
TRBV6-1 CASSEGLILGNTEAFF
TRBV19 CASSTYGTSGNNEQFF
TRBV27 CASSLSGTLYGYTF
TRBV5-1 CASRGSGEGEQYF
TRBV11-2 CASSSPGLVSTDTQYF
TRBV27 CASSPRGVSYGYTF
TRBV20-1 CSARVEGAWGEQYF
TRBV7-9 CASSVDGEKLFF
TRBV27 CASSLGTGGTYNEQFF
TRBV27 CASSFLRTDFYNEQFF
TRBV7-2 CASSLDAWTPYQPQHF
TRBV27 CASRSGELVSREQYF
TRBV27 CASSLRQGSYEQYF
TRBV5-1 CAPGEGGPSYEQYF
TRBV12-3/TRBV12-4 CASIHTAGNTEAFF
TRBV7-9 CASSHLPTGGEQFF
TRBV29-1 CSVEQKEETQYF
TRBV27 CATGDGSNQPQHF
TRBV2 CATFWEGGGYTF
TRBV5-1 CASSFPDPEQFF
TRBV27 CASSYIGANEQYF
TRBV4-1 CASSQDWWRINEKLFF
TRBV20-1 CSARETTYEQYF
TRBV28 CASAFMGTGGSSYNEQFF
TRBV27 CASSVHGGGETQYF
TRBV19 CASSPLTGGYTGELFF
TRBV6-5 CASSPPNTEAFF
TRBV9 CASSVGGEGLQETQYF
TRBV10-2 CATLLAGGPETQYF
TRBV29-1 CSVELDGYEQYF
TRBV19 CASSMGGNTEAFF
TRBV11-2 CASSLWTGDTQYF
TRBV6-1 CASSEEGSYSNQPQHF
TRBV4-1 CASSQEGPAYQPQHF
TRBV6-1 CASSLGTGVANEQFF
TRBV27 CASSLLSGLLGEKLFF
TRBV28 CASKAVLNRQGFLTDTQYF
TRBV12-5 CASGTLGGEASYEQYF
TRBV18 CASSPSETDYNEQFF
TRBV12-3/TRBV12-4 CASSFDDPTVLLAKNIQYF
TRBV5-4 CASSSVGTGIYEQYF
TRBV6-5 CASSYDPAGAAYNEQFF
TRBV19 CASTITSGGGEVYEQYF
TRBV20-1 CSATDWSSGANVLTF
TRBV4-1 CASSQVRGSQPQHF
TRBV19 CASTNTANSYNEQFF
TRBV12-3/TRBV12-4 CASSSTSGFHEQYF
TRBV27 CASSQGPMSEAFF
TRBV28 CASSWGTSGLVSYEQYF